Listed below are T cell receptor beta chains from one sample, sequenced in a study of CD8+ T cells in alopecia areata. Clones were sequenced by immunoSEQ multiplex PCR, and TCRdb holds only the in-frame ones, with some missing. There are under 150,000 clones in the sample; 62% occur only once, and 35% to 45% lies in the top ten. Sequencing was performed on CD8+ T cells sorted from blood. Every receptor here comes from a human donor in good health. CDR3s include the opening cysteine and the closing phenylalanine or tryptophan. D genes are given only for firm matches. The size of a clone is reported for some rows only, either as once, few or many, or as a class for expanded clones.

abundance: once; v_gene: TRBV29-1; j_gene: TRBJ2-7; d_gene: TRBD2; CDR3nt: TGCAGCGTTGAAGGACTAGCGGGAAGCTACGAGCAGTACTTC; CDR3aa: CSVEGLAGSYEQYF
abundance: -; v_gene: TRBV6-5; j_gene: TRBJ1-5; d_gene: -; CDR3nt: TGTGCCAGCAGTTACTCGGACGATCAGCCCCAGCATTTT; CDR3aa: CASSYSDDQPQHF
abundance: once; v_gene: TRBV9; j_gene: TRBJ2-1; d_gene: TRBD2; CDR3nt: TGTGCCAGCAGCGTGGCTAGCGGGAGGCCCAACAATGAGCAGTTCTTC; CDR3aa: CASSVASGRPNNEQFF
abundance: -; v_gene: TRBV29-1; j_gene: TRBJ2-2; d_gene: TRBD1; CDR3nt: TGCAGCGTTGAGTACAAGGGGACAGGGTATGGGACCGGGGAGCTGTTTTTT; CDR3aa: CSVEYKGTGYGTGELFF
abundance: -; v_gene: TRBV29-1; j_gene: TRBJ1-1; d_gene: -; CDR3nt: TGCAGCGTTGAAGATCCTGTGACACTGAACACTGAAGCTTTCTTT; CDR3aa: CSVEDPVTLNTEAFF
abundance: few; v_gene: TRBV6-5; j_gene: TRBJ1-2; d_gene: -; CDR3nt: TGTGCCAGCAGCCCACAGGGAGGTGACGGCTACACCTTC; CDR3aa: CASSPQGGDGYTF
abundance: -; v_gene: TRBV20-1; j_gene: TRBJ2-7; d_gene: -; CDR3nt: TGCAGTATTGCGGACTCCTACGAGCAGTACTTC; CDR3aa: CSIADSYEQYF
abundance: -; v_gene: TRBV30; j_gene: TRBJ1-1; d_gene: -; CDR3nt: TGTGCCTGGAGTGCCCCGGCAGACACTGAAGCTTTCTTT; CDR3aa: CAWSAPADTEAFF
abundance: -; v_gene: TRBV4-2; j_gene: TRBJ2-7; d_gene: -; CDR3nt: TGTGCCAGCAGCCAAGACGTGGGTGCCTACGAGCAGTACTTC; CDR3aa: CASSQDVGAYEQYF
abundance: -; v_gene: TRBV29-1; j_gene: TRBJ2-7; d_gene: -; CDR3nt: TGCAGCGTTGAAGGAGAGACAGGAGACTCCTACGAGCAGTACTTC; CDR3aa: CSVEGETGDSYEQYF
abundance: -; v_gene: TRBV4-1; j_gene: TRBJ2-7; d_gene: -; CDR3nt: TGCGCCAGCAGCCAGGACAACTCCTACGAGCAGTACTTC; CDR3aa: CASSQDNSYEQYF
abundance: -; v_gene: TRBV6-6; j_gene: TRBJ1-2; d_gene: -; CDR3nt: TGTGCCAGCACCGGGGGTAACTATGGCTACACCTTC; CDR3aa: CASTGGNYGYTF
abundance: -; v_gene: TRBV27; j_gene: TRBJ2-1; d_gene: TRBD2; CDR3nt: TGTGCCAGCAGTTTAAGGTCGGGACTGACTAGCGGCTATGAGCAGTTCTTC; CDR3aa: CASSLRSGLTSGYEQFF
abundance: -; v_gene: TRBV6-5; j_gene: TRBJ1-4; d_gene: -; CDR3nt: TGTGCCAGCAGTTACTCAGCGCGCGCGGGTGAAAAACTGTTTTTT; CDR3aa: CASSYSARAGEKLFF
abundance: -; v_gene: TRBV2; j_gene: TRBJ2-1; d_gene: TRBD2; CDR3nt: TGTGCCAGCTTTGGGACTACAAATGAGCAGTTCTTC; CDR3aa: CASFGTTNEQFF
abundance: -; v_gene: TRBV7-2; j_gene: TRBJ2-7; d_gene: -; CDR3nt: TGTGCCAGCAGCGGGCGGGACTGGAACTACGAGCAGTACTTC; CDR3aa: CASSGRDWNYEQYF
abundance: -; v_gene: TRBV15; j_gene: TRBJ2-1; d_gene: TRBD2; CDR3nt: TGTGCCACCAGCAGAGGGCCAGCGGGAGGATTCTACAATGAGCAGTTCTTC; CDR3aa: CATSRGPAGGFYNEQFF
abundance: -; v_gene: TRBV5-1; j_gene: TRBJ1-1; d_gene: -; CDR3nt: TGCGCCAGCAGCCCGGGCTACGGGTTACAGAACACTGAAGCTTTCTTT; CDR3aa: CASSPGYGLQNTEAFF
abundance: once; v_gene: TRBV6-1; j_gene: TRBJ2-7; d_gene: -; CDR3nt: TGTGCCAGCAGTGAACTCATGGGTCCCAACTCCGGGCAGTACTTC; CDR3aa: CASSELMGPNSGQYF
abundance: -; v_gene: TRBV27; j_gene: TRBJ2-2; d_gene: -; CDR3nt: TGTGCCAGCAGTTTCACAGGAACCGGGGAGCTGTTTTTT; CDR3aa: CASSFTGTGELFF
abundance: -; v_gene: TRBV2; j_gene: TRBJ2-2; d_gene: TRBD1; CDR3nt: TGTGCCAGCAGGGGACAGGGATACACCGGGGAGCTGTTTTTT; CDR3aa: CASRGQGYTGELFF
abundance: -; v_gene: TRBV29-1; j_gene: TRBJ1-1; d_gene: -; CDR3nt: TGCAGCGTCAGGACAGCGCCTGAAGCTTTCTTT; CDR3aa: CSVRTAPEAFF
abundance: few; v_gene: TRBV4-1; j_gene: TRBJ2-2; d_gene: TRBD1; CDR3nt: TGCGCCAGCAGCCAATTCCGGGACAGTTTTACCGGGGAGCTGTTTTTT; CDR3aa: CASSQFRDSFTGELFF
abundance: -; v_gene: TRBV5-6; j_gene: TRBJ1-1; d_gene: -; CDR3nt: TGTGCCAGCAGCCCCGACAGCCCGAACACTGAAGCTTTCTTT; CDR3aa: CASSPDSPNTEAFF
abundance: -; v_gene: TRBV2; j_gene: TRBJ2-4; d_gene: TRBD2; CDR3nt: TGTGCCAGCAGGTGGACTAGCGGGGATGCCAAAAACATTCAGTACTTC; CDR3aa: CASRWTSGDAKNIQYF
abundance: -; v_gene: TRBV4-1; j_gene: TRBJ1-2; d_gene: TRBD1; CDR3nt: TGCGCCAGCAGCCAAGATGGCCGGGGACAGGGGGCACATGGCTACACCTTC; CDR3aa: CASSQDGRGQGAHGYTF
abundance: -; v_gene: TRBV11-2; j_gene: TRBJ1-1; d_gene: -; CDR3nt: TGTGCCAGCAGCTTAGGCGAAGCTTTCTTT; CDR3aa: CASSLGEAFF
abundance: -; v_gene: TRBV29-1; j_gene: TRBJ1-2; d_gene: TRBD1; CDR3nt: TGCAGCGTTGAAGTAAGGGACAGGGTGGCTAACTATGGCTACACCTTC; CDR3aa: CSVEVRDRVANYGYTF
abundance: -; v_gene: TRBV29-1; j_gene: TRBJ2-5; d_gene: -; CDR3nt: TGCAGCGTTTCTCCAACTGGGCTAGTGGGAGGCCCTGAAGAGACCCAGTACTTC; CDR3aa: CSVSPTGLVGGPEETQYF
abundance: -; v_gene: TRBV2; j_gene: TRBJ2-7; d_gene: -; CDR3nt: TGTGCCAGCACGGCGTACCGGGACGGGGGTTCCTACGAGCAGTACTTC; CDR3aa: CASTAYRDGGSYEQYF
abundance: -; v_gene: TRBV11-2; j_gene: TRBJ2-7; d_gene: -; CDR3nt: TGTGCCAGCAGCTTAGAAAGACGCTACGAGCAGTACTTC; CDR3aa: CASSLERRYEQYF
abundance: -; v_gene: TRBV5-4; j_gene: TRBJ1-2; d_gene: -; CDR3nt: TGTGCCAGCAGCCTCGTGGGCCAGGGAAGCTATGGCTACACCTTC; CDR3aa: CASSLVGQGSYGYTF
abundance: -; v_gene: TRBV4-1; j_gene: TRBJ2-5; d_gene: TRBD1; CDR3nt: TGCGCCAGCAGCCGAATGACAGGGCCGAGAGAGACCCAGTACTTC; CDR3aa: CASSRMTGPRETQYF
abundance: -; v_gene: TRBV21-1; j_gene: TRBJ1-2; d_gene: -; CDR3nt: TGTGCCAGCAGCAAAGGGAATCAGGGAGCCGTAGGTGGCTACACCTTC; CDR3aa: CASSKGNQGAVGGYTF
abundance: -; v_gene: TRBV2; j_gene: TRBJ2-7; d_gene: TRBD1; CDR3nt: TGTGCCAGCAGCGCCCCAGGGGGTTTCTCCTACGAGCAGTACTTC; CDR3aa: CASSAPGGFSYEQYF
abundance: -; v_gene: TRBV9; j_gene: TRBJ2-1; d_gene: TRBD1; CDR3nt: TGTGCCAGCAGCGACAGGGGTGGTTTGGATGAGCAGTTCTTC; CDR3aa: CASSDRGGLDEQFF
abundance: -; v_gene: TRBV27; j_gene: TRBJ2-2; d_gene: -; CDR3nt: TGTGCCAGCAGTTCCCCGTGGCAGGGTAACACCGGGGAGCTGTTTTTT; CDR3aa: CASSSPWQGNTGELFF
abundance: -; v_gene: TRBV9; j_gene: TRBJ2-6; d_gene: -; CDR3nt: TGTGCCAGCAGCGTAGCCTGGGGAGCCGGGGCCAACGTCCTGACTTTC; CDR3aa: CASSVAWGAGANVLTF
abundance: -; v_gene: TRBV30; j_gene: TRBJ1-4; d_gene: -; CDR3nt: TGTGCCTGGAGTGCCTCGGGGGAAAAACTGTTTTTT; CDR3aa: CAWSASGEKLFF
abundance: -; v_gene: TRBV25-1; j_gene: TRBJ2-7; d_gene: -; CDR3nt: TGTGCCAGCGTACGGGCAGGGCACTACGAGCAGTGCTTC; CDR3aa: CASVRAGHYEQCF
abundance: -; v_gene: TRBV13; j_gene: TRBJ1-1; d_gene: -; CDR3nt: TGTGCCAGCAGCTTAGGACAGAACACTGAAGCTTTCTTT; CDR3aa: CASSLGQNTEAFF
abundance: few; v_gene: TRBV7-9; j_gene: TRBJ2-7; d_gene: -; CDR3nt: TGTGCCAGCAGCTTAACGGGGCCCGAGCAGTACTTC; CDR3aa: CASSLTGPEQYF
abundance: -; v_gene: TRBV5-4; j_gene: TRBJ2-1; d_gene: TRBD1; CDR3nt: TGTGCCAGCAGCTTGTCCGGACAGGGCTACAATGAGCAGTTCTTC; CDR3aa: CASSLSGQGYNEQFF
abundance: -; v_gene: TRBV25-1; j_gene: TRBJ1-1; d_gene: -; CDR3nt: TGTGCCAGCAGGAGAGTAGGGGGTGGGGGTTCTGAAGCTTTCTTT; CDR3aa: CASRRVGGGGSEAFF
abundance: once; v_gene: TRBV5-6; j_gene: TRBJ2-4; d_gene: -; CDR3nt: TGTGCCAGCAGCTTCCCCTCAACGGGTGCCAAAAACATTCAGTACTTC; CDR3aa: CASSFPSTGAKNIQYF
abundance: -; v_gene: TRBV28; j_gene: TRBJ2-7; d_gene: TRBD2; CDR3nt: TGTGCCAGCAGTTTAGGACTAGCAGGGTACGAGCAGTACTTC; CDR3aa: CASSLGLAGYEQYF